The clone carrying this T cell receptor beta chain was detected once. This entry comes from a study of shared clonotypes between healthy human individuals. Sequencing used immunoSEQ multiplex PCR; TCRdb keeps in-frame clones, though not all of them. The table has some 2 million clones, roughly 94% seen once; the top ten hold roughly 0.13%. This CDR3 spans 15 amino acids. Per the germline V gene, CDR1 is KGHSH and CDR2 is LQKENI. J gave up 2 bases and V 5 bases, and 8 bases lay outside the gene matches. The sequenced material came from naive CD4+ T cells sorted from blood. Sample subset: CD45RA+ positively selected. The chain couples TRBV18 to TRBJ2-5; 7 bases agree with TRBD1. The TCR sequence derives from a man in his late teens or twenties in good health. As DNA, the CDR3 is TGTGCCAGCTCAACTGGACAGGTGGGACAAGAGACCCAGTACTTC. Amino acids: CASSTGQVGQETQYF.